The clone carrying this TCR beta chain was recorded a few times. The data stem from a study of early T cells in non-severe SARS-CoV-2 infection. TCRdb used MiXCR to reprocess the 5' RACE reads, holding one entry per CDR3 protein. Among tens of thousands of distinct CDR3 sequences, approximately 12% were seen once, and the ten largest hold approximately 1%. Material: whole blood, obtained at baseline. This receptor was identified in an adult who was a healthcare worker with PCR-confirmed SARS-CoV-2 infection or an uninfected control (not recorded which). The donor label of this sample is uncertain.

The CDR3 DNA reads as TGTGCCTGGAGCCTAACGGGGACTGAAGCTTTCTTT. Its protein is CAWSLTGTEAFF. V is TRBV30 and J is TRBJ1-1; no clear D gene. Per germline, CDR1 GTSNPN and CDR2 SVGIG (reference sequence). The CDR3 loop spans 12 amino acids. V was cut by 3 bases and J by 5 bases, with 10 bases left in between.